The 11 T cell receptor beta chains presented below share a single source sample, sequenced in a study of blood T cells in healthy people across ages. A second PCR, run for about 7 to 11 cycles, used a sample-barcoded 5' primer plus a J-beta primer mix. In TCRdb, the 5' RACE reads were re-called with MiXCR into one record per CDR3 protein. The table includes some 800,000 distinct CDR3 sequences, 20% to 25% detected once. The data also belong to a second study, concerning T cells of mothers and their children.

Sequenced material: blood. These TCRs come from a boy under 18 in good health.

V usage is TRBV29-1 and J usage is TRBJ1-2; no clear D. The CDR3 totals 11 residues. Germline V gene sequence: CDR1 SQVTM, CDR2 ANQGSEA. Trimming shortened V by 0 bases and J by 10 bases, and 9 bases separated the two germline ends. In nucleotides, the CDR3 is TGCAGCGTTGAAGATTACCGGACCTACACCTTC. Translated, it gives CSVEDYRTYTF.

This clonotype was observed a handful of times. CDR3 DNA: TGTGCCAGTAGTAGCGAATCGACAGGTCGCTACGAGCAGTACTTC. Protein: CASSSESTGRYEQYF. This chain links TRBV19 with TRBJ2-7, with a tentative D call TRBD1 (6 bases). Germline values: CDR1 LNHDA, CDR2 SQIVND (reference sequence). Trimming removed 4 bases at V and 3 bases at J, with 16 bases between. This CDR3 is 15 amino acids long.

The rearrangement joins TRBV20-1 to TRBJ2-5, with D unresolved. CDR1 is DFQATT and CDR2 is SNEGSKA in the germline V gene (reference sequence). Between the trimmed V and J ends, which lost 0 bases and 1 base, there was a span of 12 bases. The CDR3 runs 15 residues. The CDR3 protein is CSARDNRALQETQYF. CDR3 nucleotides: TGCAGTGCTAGAGACAACCGGGCCCTCCAAGAGACCCAGTACTTC.

The chain couples TRBV27 to TRBJ2-7, with D unresolved. Trimming removed 2 bases from V and 5 bases from J, with 4 bases in between. This CDR3 spans 11 amino acids. Germline V lookup: CDR1 MNHEY, CDR2 SMNVEV (reference sequence). Here the CDR3 reads CASSLKDEQYF. CDR3 nucleotides: TGTGCCAGCAGTTTAAAGGACGAGCAGTACTTC.

V is TRBV11-1 and J is TRBJ1-1; the D is unclear. Deletions cut 1 base from V and 4 bases from J, with 7 bases between. Germline assignment: CDR1 SGHAT and CDR2 FQDESV (reference sequence). This CDR3 is 13 amino acids long. CDR3 nucleotide sequence: TGTGCCAGCAGCTTAGAGCCCCTCACTGAAGCTTTCTTT. Translated, it gives CASSLEPLTEAFF.

With regard to this clonotype: The junction departs from the called germline gene at one end, perhaps through a read error. This rearrangement joins TRBV9 to TRBJ2-7; D is possibly TRBD2 (5 bases). The length of the CDR3 is 13 residues. Germline-derived CDR1 and CDR2 are SGDLS and YYNGEE. The chain's CDR3 is CTSSSKSSGEQYF. CDR3 nucleotide sequence: TGTACCAGCAGCTCCAAATCATCGGGGGAGCAGTACTTC.

The rearrangement links TRBV18 to TRBJ2-5; D gene unclear. The CDR3 length is 13 residues. With 5 bases removed from V and 5 bases from J, the gap between germline ends came to 12 bases. Germline CDR1 and CDR2: KGHSH and LQKENI. The CDR3 reads CASSGPYLETQYF. The CDR3 DNA reads as TGTGCCAGCTCAGGACCCTATCTGGAGACCCAGTACTTC.

V gene TRBV2 combines with J gene TRBJ2-7; D is perhaps TRBD1 (6 bases). The CDR3 is made up of 12 amino acids. With 8 bases removed from V and 6 bases from J, the gap between germline ends came to 14 bases. Germline lookup yields CDR1 SNHLY and CDR2 FYNNEI. Here the CDR3 reads CASFVRGREQYF. The DNA for the CDR3 is TGTGCCAGCTTTGTCAGGGGACGCGAGCAGTACTTC.

This clonotype appeared a few times. The chain joins TRBV28 to TRBJ2-4; tentative D call: TRBD2 (5 bases). V was pared by 8 bases and J by 9 bases, with 17 bases between. Germline lookup yields CDR1 MDHEN and CDR2 SYDVKM. CDR3 size: 13 residues. CDR3 amino acids: CASLAPTEGIQYF. The CDR3 DNA follows: TGTGCCAGCCTAGCCCCGACCGAGGGCATTCAGTACTTC.

The chain links TRBV28 to TRBJ2-1; the D gene is possibly TRBD1 (5 bases). Germline CDR1 reads MDHEN; CDR2 reads SYDVKM. Trimming cost V 6 bases and J 2 bases, with 11 bases left between them. The CDR3 covers 14 residues. The CDR3 spells CASSLGPAYNEQFF. For the CDR3, the DNA is TGTGCCAGCAGCTTGGGGCCCGCCTACAATGAGCAGTTCTTC.

The chain carries TRBV5-1 and TRBJ2-1; 8 nucleotides align to TRBD1. The CDR3 covers 15 residues. The V segment lost 6 bases and the J segment 4 bases; nucleotides outside the gene matches: 9. Germline values: CDR1 SGHRS, CDR2 YFSETQ. The CDR3 DNA reads TGCGCCAGCACCTCAGGACAGGGTATATACAATGAGCAGTTCTTC. Translated: CASTSGQGIYNEQFF.